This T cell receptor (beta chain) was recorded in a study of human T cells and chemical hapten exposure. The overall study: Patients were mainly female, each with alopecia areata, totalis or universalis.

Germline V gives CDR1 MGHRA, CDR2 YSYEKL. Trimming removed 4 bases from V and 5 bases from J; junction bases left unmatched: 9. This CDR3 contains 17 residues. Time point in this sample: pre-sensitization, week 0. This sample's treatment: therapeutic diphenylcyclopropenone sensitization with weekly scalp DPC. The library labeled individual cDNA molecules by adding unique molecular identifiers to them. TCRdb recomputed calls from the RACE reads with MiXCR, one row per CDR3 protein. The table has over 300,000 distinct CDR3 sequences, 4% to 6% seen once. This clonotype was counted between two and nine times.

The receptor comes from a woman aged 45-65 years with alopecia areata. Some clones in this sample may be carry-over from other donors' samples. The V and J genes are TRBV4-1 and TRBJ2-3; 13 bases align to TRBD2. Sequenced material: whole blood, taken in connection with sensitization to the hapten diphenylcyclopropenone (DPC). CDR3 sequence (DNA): TGCGCCAGCAGCCCGGGACTAGCGGGGTACCGGGGAGATACGCAGTATTTT. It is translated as CASSPGLAGYRGDTQYF.